The 25 T cell receptor beta chains below all came from one sample that was sequenced in a study of T-cell reconstitution after alpha-beta-depleted transplantation in children. Unique molecular identifiers tagged the TCRbeta library. One entry per CDR3 protein results from TCRdb running MiXCR on the PCR reads. The repertoire holds more than 550,000 distinct CDR3 sequences, with more than 9% as singletons. Sequenced material: PBMCs from the stem cell graft donor, taken from the stem cell graft. The receptor set was obtained from a human donor who donated a stem cell graft to a child with acute myeloid leukemia.

There are many counts of this clonotype. The J gene is TRBJ2-7, the V gene TRBV12-3 or TRBV12-4; TRBD1 is a possible D gene (7 bases). V lost 4 bases and J lost 0, with 13 bases in between. The length of the CDR3 is 15 residues. DNA of the CDR3: TGTGCCAGCAGTTCGGGGGACAGCTTCTCCTACGAGCAGTACTTC. Translation: CASSSGDSFSYEQYF.

This clonotype came up a few times. J is TRBJ2-7 and V is TRBV4-3, with TRBD1 matching over 7 bases. J was trimmed by 0 bases and V by 0 bases; bases with no gene match: 8. The CDR3 loop spans 17 amino acids. Per the germline V gene, CDR1 is LGHNA and CDR2 is YSLEER. The CDR3 DNA reads TGCGCCAGCAGCCAAGATATTATTTGGGACAGCTCCTACGAGCAGTACTTC. Protein product: CASSQDIIWDSSYEQYF.

The sample holds a few counts of this clonotype. This chain joins TRBV30 and TRBJ2-1; a weak D match, TRBD2 (5 bases). The CDR3 runs 15 residues. V lost 0 bases and J lost 5, with 14 bases in between. Germline assignment: CDR1 GTSNPN and CDR2 SVGIG (reference sequence). The CDR3 nucleotides are TGTGCCTGGAGTGTACCAGCGGCCTTCAACAATGAGCAGTTCTTC. Protein sequence: CAWSVPAAFNNEQFF.

This clonotype was observed a handful of times. The V call is TRBV7-9, the J call TRBJ1-1; 8 bases are shared with TRBD1. The trim removed 3 bases at V and 0 bases at J, leaving 3 bases unmatched. CDR1 SEHNR and CDR2 FQNEAQ come from the germline V gene (reference sequence). CDR3 length: 15 residues. CDR3 region: CASSLETGVNTEAFF. In DNA form, the CDR3 reads TGTGCCAGCAGCTTGGAGACAGGGGTGAACACTGAAGCTTTCTTT.

This clonotype has more than one count but fewer than ten. CDR3 sequence (DNA): TGTGCCAGCAGCCCGACAGGGACCACAACTAATGAAAAACTGTTTTTT. Translation: CASSPTGTTTNEKLFF. The chain carries TRBV2 and TRBJ1-4, with TRBD1 matching over 7 bases. Unmatched junction bases numbered 7, after V lost 6 bases and J lost 0 bases. The CDR3 has 16 residues. CDR1 is SNHLY, CDR2 FYNNEI, per germline. Variable domain in full (rest from reference TRBV2 and TRBJ1-4): EPEVTQTPSHQVTQMGQEVILRCVPISNHLYFYWYRQILGQKVEFLVSFYNNEISEKSEIFDDQFSVERPDGSNFTLKIRSTKLEDSAMYFCASSPTGTTTNEKLFFGSGTQLSVL.

This clonotype came up a few times. The CDR3 region has the DNA TGTGCCAGCAGCTTATACAGGGAAGGAGGCTACACCTTC. This translates into CASSLYREGGYTF. This chain uses TRBV7-2 with TRBJ1-2; perhaps TRBD1 as D (6 bases). The CDR3 has 13 residues. Trimming pared 2 bases from V and 8 bases from J, leaving 12 bases between. Germline assignment: CDR1 SGHTA and CDR2 FQGNSA.

The V gene is TRBV3-1, the J gene TRBJ2-7, with 9 bases that match TRBD1. V lost 3 bases to trimming and J lost 5 bases; unmatched junction nucleotides: 5. Germline V gene data show CDR1 as LGHDT and CDR2 as YNNKEL (reference sequence). The CDR3 length is 14 residues. CDR3 in DNA: TGTGCCAGCAGCCAGGCTACAGGGGGCGACGAGCAGTACTTC. Translating it yields CASSQATGGDEQYF.

This clonotype was recorded many times. The chain uses TRBV7-3 and TRBJ2-3, with D uncertain. Germline CDR1 and CDR2: SGHTA and FQGTGA. V was trimmed by 6 bases and J by 3 bases, leaving 10 bases between them. There are 13 residues in the CDR3. The CDR3: CASSPDWTDTQYF. DNA of the CDR3: TGTGCCAGCAGTCCCGACTGGACAGATACGCAGTATTTT. Drawing the rest from reference TRBV7-3 and TRBJ2-3, the complete variable domain is GAGVSQTPSNKVTEKGKYVELRCDPISGHTALYWYRQSLGQGPEFLIYFQGTGAADDSGLPNDRFFAVRPEGSVSTLKIQRTERGDSAVYLCASSPDWTDTQYFGPGTRLTVL.

The sample holds a few counts of this clonotype. The chain carries TRBV20-1 and TRBJ2-2, with TRBD2 as a possible D gene (6 bases). The CDR3 runs 14 residues. Germline CDR1 reads DFQATT; CDR2 reads SNEGSKA (reference sequence). The V and J ends lost 3 bases and 7 bases respectively, with 15 bases between them. The CDR3 sequence is CSASGSPVGGELFF. CDR3 nucleotide sequence: TGCAGTGCTAGCGGGAGTCCCGTAGGCGGGGAGCTGTTTTTT.

This clonotype has a handful of counts. V usage is TRBV2 and J usage is TRBJ2-1, with 12 bases matching TRBD2. This CDR3 region has 16 residues. Per the germline V gene, CDR1 is SNHLY and CDR2 is FYNNEI. J lost 7 bases, V lost 10 bases, and 14 bases had no gene match. The DNA of the CDR3 is TGTGCCACCACCGGGGCTAGCGGGAGGGCCGGAAATGAGCAGTTCTTC. Translating it yields CATTGASGRAGNEQFF.

The chain employs TRBV20-1 and TRBJ1-1, with a weak D call TRBD1 (5 bases). Germline V gene sequence: CDR1 DFQATT, CDR2 SNEGSKA (reference sequence). This CDR3 is built from 13 residues. Trimming pared 6 bases from V and 4 bases from J, leaving 15 bases between. The CDR3 nucleotides read TGCAGTGCCCGTGACAGTGGGGTCACTGAAGCTTTCTTT. It specifies CSARDSGVTEAFF.

This clonotype has at least ten counts. The CDR3: CASSFPLVGFNEQFF. CDR3 nucleotides: TGTGCCAGCAGCTTTCCGCTAGTAGGGTTCAATGAGCAGTTCTTC. The chain has TRBV7-9 and TRBJ2-1; D unresolved. The CDR3 is 15 amino acids. Looked up from germline, CDR1 is SEHNR and CDR2 is FQNEAQ (reference sequence). V was pared by 3 bases and J by 6 bases, with 15 bases between.

This clonotype has a handful of counts. The CDR3 bases are TGTGCCAGCAGCTTAGCGGCTGGGACAGGGGGCAAGGGCCAGTACTTC. Translation gives CASSLAAGTGGKGQYF. This chain links TRBV7-9 with TRBJ2-5; 12 bases fit TRBD1. CDR3 size: 16 residues. In germline, CDR1 is SEHNR, CDR2 FQNEAQ (reference sequence). Trimming took 0 bases from V and 10 from J; bases not matched to a gene: 9.

The chain carries TRBV7-6 and TRBJ2-2; 7 bases are shared with TRBD1. This CDR3 comprises 15 residues. Germline assignment: CDR1 SGHVS and CDR2 FNYEAQ. The V segment lost 5 bases and the J segment 7 bases; nucleotides outside the gene matches: 10. The DNA of the CDR3 is TGTGCCAGCAGCAAAATGGGACAGACACTCGGGGAGCTGTTTTTT. Its protein product is CASSKMGQTLGELFF.

This clonotype was counted at least ten times. The CDR3 DNA is TGTGCCACCTGGACTAGCGGCACAGATACGCAGTATTTT. Protein product: CATWTSGTDTQYF. The chain has TRBV10-3 and TRBJ2-3; 9 bases are a match to TRBD2. The CDR3 length is 13 residues. With V trimmed by 10 bases and J by 1 base, 3 bases remained unmatched. Germline lookup yields CDR1 ENHRY and CDR2 SYGVKD.

The chain links TRBV5-1 to TRBJ1-3; D is possibly TRBD1 (6 bases). The CDR3 has 16 residues. The V end was cut by 1 base, the J end by 2 bases, with 13 bases between. CDR1 and CDR2 (germline): SGHRS, YFSETQ. CDR3: CASSLYAGATGNTIYF. CDR3 DNA: TGCGCCAGCAGCTTGTACGCGGGGGCAACTGGAAACACCATATATTTT.

This clonotype was observed at least ten times. The chain couples TRBV20-1 to TRBJ2-3; 7 bases align to TRBD1. The CDR3 runs 14 residues. The germline V gene encodes CDR1 DFQATT and CDR2 SNEGSKA (reference sequence). V gave up 6 bases and J gave up 4 bases; unmatched junction bases: 10. The CDR3 loop is CSASGTAGPDTQYF. In DNA, the CDR3 is TGCAGTGCCTCCGGGACAGCTGGGCCAGATACGCAGTATTTT.

The chain employs TRBV20-1 and TRBJ1-1, with a possible D match to TRBD1 (5 bases). Germline V lookup: CDR1 DFQATT, CDR2 SNEGSKA (reference sequence). V dropped 7 bases and J dropped 5 bases, with 17 bases sitting between them. The CDR3 spans 13 residues. DNA of the CDR3: TGCAGTGAGTCGGGCAGGGAGACGACTGAAGCTTTCTTT. Its protein is CSESGRETTEAFF.

This chain joins TRBV6-4 and TRBJ2-1, with D unresolved. V was shortened by 4 bases and J by 10 bases, with 11 bases between the two germline ends. The germline V gene has CDR1 MRHNA and CDR2 SNTAGT. The CDR3 totals 12 residues. The CDR3 reads CASSGNSREQFF. The CDR3 nucleotides read TGTGCCAGCAGTGGAAATTCGCGGGAGCAGTTCTTC.

The CDR3 coding sequence is TGTGCCAGCAGCTTAAAGGGTACTAATGAAAAACTGTTTTTT. As protein: CASSLKGTNEKLFF. This chain uses TRBV7-9 with TRBJ1-4; D uncertain. Germline assignment: CDR1 SEHNR and CDR2 FQNEAQ (reference sequence). This CDR3 comprises 14 residues. The V and J ends lost 2 bases and 2 bases respectively, with 6 bases between them.

This clonotype was detected only a few times. The chain combines TRBV29-1 with TRBJ2-7, with 8 bases matching TRBD2. Germline assignment: CDR1 SQVTM and CDR2 ANQGSEA. The CDR3 has 12 amino acids. Trimming at V came to 6 bases and at J to 5 bases, leaving 6 bases not matched to a gene. The CDR3 sequence is CSVREGGDEQYF. The CDR3 nucleotides read TGCAGCGTCCGGGAGGGCGGCGACGAGCAGTACTTC.

This clonotype was recorded once. A clone one base away is much larger, so this may be a read error. The chain has TRBV21-1 and TRBJ2-7; TRBD1 is the table's D call and was not checked against the DNA. TRBV21-1 has pseudogene status. The CDR3 consists of 11 residues. The CDR3 is CASSKGGQQYF. The DNA of the CDR3 is TGTGCCAGCAGCAAGGGGGGCCAGCAGTACTTC.

V usage is TRBV18 and J usage is TRBJ2-2; a possible D gene is TRBD2 (5 bases). Per the germline V gene, CDR1 is KGHSH and CDR2 is LQKENI. V lost 2 bases, J lost 0 bases, and 7 bases lay in between. CDR3 length: 15 residues. The CDR3 sequence is CASSPTGSNTGELFF. For the CDR3, the DNA is TGTGCCAGCTCACCAACGGGATCGAACACCGGGGAGCTGTTTTTT.

This clonotype has at least ten counts. The chain carries TRBV6-1 and TRBJ2-2, with a tentative D call TRBD1 (6 bases). V was shortened by 7 bases and J by 4 bases, with 13 bases between the two germline ends. Germline values: CDR1 MNHNS, CDR2 SASEGT. CDR3 length: 14 amino acids. The CDR3, as DNA: TGTGCCAGCACCGACAGGATACTCACCGGGGAGCTGTTTTTT. Amino acids: CASTDRILTGELFF.

This clonotype was detected a few times. The chain carries TRBV30 and TRBJ1-1; 12 positions match TRBD1. The CDR3 covers 16 residues. Germline CDR1 GTSNPN, CDR2 SVGIG (reference sequence). Germline trimming cut 4 bases from V and 6 bases from J; bases unmatched to any gene: 12. CDR3 DNA: TGTGCCTGGATCCTGAGGGACAGGGGGCGAGGGGCTGAAGCTTTCTTT. It codes for CAWILRDRGRGAEAFF.